This TCR beta chain was found in a study of T cells in Graves' hyperthyroidism and ophthalmopathy. Study-wide results and caveats: Stable hyperthyroidism was separated from ophthalmopathy by a model based on 13 V-J features.

No ophthalmopathy progression within 18 months constituted stable Graves' hyperthyroidism. In patients aged 18 to 65, hyperthyroidism was newly diagnosed, with duration under 2 months. Thyroid ultrasound, orbital computed tomography, clinical symptoms, and serum thyroxine and TRAb underpinned diagnoses. The CDR3 runs 17 residues. Germline V gives CDR1 SEHNR, CDR2 FQNEAQ (reference sequence). V was cut by 3 bases and J by 9 bases, with 21 bases left in between. Authors of the study amplified TCR beta CDR3 regions from RNA transcripts. The study used the HTBI primer set for a first-round RT-PCR of the TCR CDR3. TCRdb itself ran the multiplex PCR reads through MiXCR, one entry per CDR3 protein. The sample yields some 690,000 distinct CDR3 sequences, roughly 17% seen once. This clonotype was counted only a few times. What it binds is not known.

The chain carries TRBV7-9 and TRBJ1-6, with D maybe TRBD1 (5 bases). This receptor was taken from a man in his forties or fifties with Graves' hyperthyroidism. Sequenced material: blood. CDR3: CASSFSYGTEFASPLHF. The CDR3 DNA reads TGTGCCAGCAGCTTTTCGTACGGGACCGAATTCGCTTCACCCCTCCACTTT. The whole variable domain, filled in from reference TRBV7-9 and TRBJ1-6, reads DTGVSQNPRHKITKRGQNVTFRCDPISEHNRLYWYRQTLGQGPEFLTYFQNEAQLEKSRLLSDRFSAERPKGSFSTLEIQRTEQGDSAMYLCASSFSYGTEFASPLHFGNGTRLTVT.